This T cell receptor beta chain was identified in a study of Graves' ophthalmopathy and Graves' hyperthyroidism. Notes on the study in general: Built on 13 signatures, a model told ophthalmopathy apart from stable hyperthyroidism with about 90% sensitivity and 70% to 82% specificity. Blood contained most expanded thyroid clonotypes exceeding 0.001 frequency.

Comment on this clonotype: Its target is not known. The CDR3 ends on some other residue instead of the conserved phenylalanine or tryptophan, so this is likely a read error.

Amplification of the TCR beta CDR3 regions used RNA transcripts (as template). Second-round multiplex PCR came after first-round RT-PCR with HTBI primers. One entry per CDR3 protein results from TCRdb running MiXCR on the multiplex PCR reads. The sample contains about 230,000 distinct CDR3 sequences, 45% to 55% of which appear only once. PBMCs were isolated from an approximately 9.4 ml sample of fresh peripheral blood. The germline gives CDR1 ENHRY, CDR2 SYGVKD. This CDR3 has 15 residues. V lost 6 bases and J lost 4; bases outside the gene matches: 10. The chain uses TRBV10-3 and TRBJ1-2; 8 positions match TRBD1. The source of this sequence is an adult man with Graves' ophthalmopathy. Sequenced material: peripheral blood. CDR3 sequence reads: CAISPITTGVYGYTL. Here the CDR3 DNA reads TGTGCCATCAGCCCAATCACGACAGGGGTCTATGGCTACACCCTC.